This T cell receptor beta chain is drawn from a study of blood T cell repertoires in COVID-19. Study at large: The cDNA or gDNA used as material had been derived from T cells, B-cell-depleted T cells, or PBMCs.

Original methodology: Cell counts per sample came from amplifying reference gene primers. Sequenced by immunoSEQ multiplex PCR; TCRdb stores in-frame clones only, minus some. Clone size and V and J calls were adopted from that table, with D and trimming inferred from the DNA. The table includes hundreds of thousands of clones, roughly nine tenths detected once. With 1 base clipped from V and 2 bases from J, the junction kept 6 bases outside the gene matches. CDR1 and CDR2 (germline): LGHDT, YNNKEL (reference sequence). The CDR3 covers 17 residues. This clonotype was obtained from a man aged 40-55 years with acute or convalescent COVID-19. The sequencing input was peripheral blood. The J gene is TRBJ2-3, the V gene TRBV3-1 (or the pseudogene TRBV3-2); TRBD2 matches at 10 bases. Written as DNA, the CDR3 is TGTGCCAGCAGCCAAGGCACTAGCGGGGAGTACACAGATACGCAGTATTTT. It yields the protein CASSQGTSGEYTDTQYF.